Listed below are T cell receptor beta chains from one sample, sequenced in a study of blood T cell repertoires in COVID-19. Profiling relied on immunoSEQ multiplex PCR, and the TCRdb table lists in-frame clones only, not all of them. The sample has 150,000 or so clones; 80% to 90% are singletons. The specimen was peripheral blood. All receptors come from a man aged 18 to 29 with COVID-19, enrolled during active disease. Each CDR3 is given with its conserved first and last residue. The order of the fields is J gene, D gene, clone size, V gene, CDR3 DNA, CDR3 protein. The D gene is left open where the match is weak. Clone size, where shown, is once, few, many, or a class for clones that have expanded.

j_call: TRBJ1-1
d_call: TRBD1
clone_size: .
v_call: TRBV30
cdr3_nt: TGTGCCTGGAGTGTAGGGGGCTCGGAAGCTTTCTTT
cdr3_aa: CAWSVGGSEAFF

j_call: TRBJ2-7
d_call: .
clone_size: .
v_call: TRBV10-2
cdr3_nt: TGCGCCAGCAGGGAGTCGCGAGAGCAGTACTTC
cdr3_aa: CASRESREQYF

j_call: TRBJ2-1
d_call: TRBD2
clone_size: .
v_call: TRBV15
cdr3_nt: TGTGCCACCAGCAGAGATCGACTAGCGGGCACCTACAATGAGCAGTTCTTC
cdr3_aa: CATSRDRLAGTYNEQFF

j_call: TRBJ2-1
d_call: .
clone_size: .
v_call: TRBV7-2
cdr3_nt: TGTGCCAGCAGGTATAGACTAACCCGCTCCTACAATGAGCAGTTCTTC
cdr3_aa: CASRYRLTRSYNEQFF

j_call: TRBJ2-4
d_call: TRBD1
clone_size: .
v_call: TRBV4-2
cdr3_nt: TGTGCCAGCAGCCGGGACAGGGCTGCCAAAAACATTCAGTACTTC
cdr3_aa: CASSRDRAAKNIQYF

j_call: TRBJ1-2
d_call: .
clone_size: .
v_call: TRBV19
cdr3_nt: TGTGCCAGTAGTCCCGGATTGACAGGCCATGGCTACACCTTC
cdr3_aa: CASSPGLTGHGYTF

j_call: TRBJ2-1
d_call: TRBD2
clone_size: .
v_call: TRBV6-2/TRBV6-3
cdr3_nt: TGTGCCAGCAGTAGGGTAGCGGGAGATGTCCTCCTCAATGAGCAGTTCTTC
cdr3_aa: CASSRVAGDVLLNEQFF

j_call: TRBJ2-7
d_call: .
clone_size: .
v_call: TRBV18
cdr3_nt: TGTGCCAGCTCACTCAACCGGGACAACCCCTACGAGCAGTACTTC
cdr3_aa: CASSLNRDNPYEQYF

j_call: TRBJ2-1
d_call: .
clone_size: .
v_call: TRBV19
cdr3_nt: TGTGCCAGTAGTAGATCTAGTGTATACAATGAGCAGTTCTTC
cdr3_aa: CASSRSSVYNEQFF

j_call: TRBJ2-2
d_call: TRBD2
clone_size: .
v_call: TRBV28
cdr3_nt: TGTGCCAGCAGTTTAGAGACTAGCGGTAACACCGGGGAGCTGTTTTTT
cdr3_aa: CASSLETSGNTGELFF

j_call: TRBJ2-1
d_call: TRBD2
clone_size: .
v_call: TRBV28
cdr3_nt: TGTGCCAGCAGTTTTCGGACTAGCATGAATGAGCAGTTCTTC
cdr3_aa: CASSFRTSMNEQFF

j_call: TRBJ2-1
d_call: TRBD1
clone_size: .
v_call: TRBV13
cdr3_nt: TGTGCCAGCAGGGGACAGCTTTACAATGAGCAGTTCTTC
cdr3_aa: CASRGQLYNEQFF

j_call: TRBJ2-7
d_call: TRBD2
clone_size: .
v_call: TRBV15
cdr3_nt: TGTGCCACCAGCAGACAGACTAGCGTCTCCTACGAGCAGTACTTC
cdr3_aa: CATSRQTSVSYEQYF

j_call: TRBJ1-5
d_call: TRBD1
clone_size: .
v_call: TRBV28
cdr3_nt: TGTGCCAGCAGTTCCCCCACGGACAGGGATAGCAATCAGCCCCAGCATTTT
cdr3_aa: CASSSPTDRDSNQPQHF

j_call: TRBJ2-1
d_call: TRBD1
clone_size: .
v_call: TRBV30
cdr3_nt: TGTGCCTGGAGGGCGGGACAGGGGATGAGGCAGTTCTTC
cdr3_aa: CAWRAGQGMRQFF

j_call: TRBJ2-3
d_call: TRBD2
clone_size: .
v_call: TRBV9
cdr3_nt: TGTGCCAGCAGCGCGGGGGGGACTGTTACAGATACGCAGTATTTT
cdr3_aa: CASSAGGTVTDTQYF

j_call: TRBJ1-1
d_call: TRBD1
clone_size: .
v_call: TRBV24-1
cdr3_nt: TGTGCCACCAGTGAGGCGGACAGGGCGATAGGGGACACTGAAGCTTTCTTT
cdr3_aa: CATSEADRAIGDTEAFF

j_call: TRBJ2-7
d_call: TRBD1
clone_size: .
v_call: TRBV28
cdr3_nt: TGTGCCAGCAGTTTATGGACAGGGGGGGACTACGAGCAGTACTTC
cdr3_aa: CASSLWTGGDYEQYF

j_call: TRBJ2-3
d_call: .
clone_size: once
v_call: TRBV5-1
cdr3_nt: TGCGCCAGCAGCATCCGGGACGGAGGGCCAGATACGCAGTATTTT
cdr3_aa: CASSIRDGGPDTQYF

j_call: TRBJ2-7
d_call: .
clone_size: .
v_call: TRBV18
cdr3_nt: TGTGCCAGCTCACCACCGACAGAGTACGAGCAGTACTTC
cdr3_aa: CASSPPTEYEQYF

j_call: TRBJ2-2
d_call: TRBD2
clone_size: .
v_call: TRBV2
cdr3_nt: TGTGCCAGCATCAGCGGGAGGCCCGGGGAGCTGTTTTTT
cdr3_aa: CASISGRPGELFF

j_call: TRBJ2-7
d_call: TRBD1
clone_size: .
v_call: TRBV18
cdr3_nt: TGTGCCAGCTCACCTTTGGACAGGGCTCCCTACGAGCAGTACTTC
cdr3_aa: CASSPLDRAPYEQYF